A selection of T cell receptor beta chains follows, all from one sample in a study of shared clonotypes between healthy human individuals. Here immunoSEQ multiplex PCR was the method, and the copy in TCRdb shows in-frame clones only, minus some. The sample includes around 600,000 clones, 95% of them seen just once. Specimen: naive CD8+ T cells sorted from blood. These receptors originate from a woman younger than 45 in good health. CDR3s include the opening cysteine and the closing phenylalanine or tryptophan. A D gene is named only where the DNA matches it firmly.

V	D	J	CDR3	DNA
TRBV13	-	TRBJ2-7	CASSLRQRTSEQYF	TGTGCCAGCAGCTTAAGGCAGCGAACATCCGAGCAGTACTTC
TRBV19	-	TRBJ2-7	CASGDRGNVEQYF	TGTGCCAGTGGGGACCGAGGGAACGTCGAGCAGTACTTC
TRBV4-1	TRBD2	TRBJ2-1	CASSRTSGFYNEQFF	TGCGCCAGCAGCCGGACTAGCGGATTCTACAATGAGCAGTTCTTC
TRBV11-2	-	TRBJ2-3	CASSFGTPQDTQYF	TGTGCCAGCAGCTTCGGGACTCCCCAAGATACGCAGTATTTT
TRBV19	TRBD1	TRBJ1-1	CASSIQTGTEAFF	TGTGCCAGTAGTATACAGACAGGGACTGAAGCTTTCTTT
TRBV27	TRBD2	TRBJ2-7	CASSSRIFVLAGGPEQYF	TGTGCCAGCAGTTCGAGGATTTTCGTTCTAGCGGGGGGGCCCGAGCAGTACTTC
TRBV5-8	-	TRBJ2-6	CASSLAMGSGANVLTF	TGTGCCAGCAGCTTGGCTATGGGCTCTGGGGCCAACGTCCTGACTTTC
TRBV27	-	TRBJ2-7	CASRGWGLRGSYEQYF	TGTGCCAGCAGGGGATGGGGACTCCGGGGCTCCTACGAGCAGTACTTC
TRBV5-6	-	TRBJ1-2	CASRLGTGRGYGYTF	TGTGCCAGCAGGCTTGGAACAGGGAGAGGCTATGGCTACACCTTC
TRBV27	TRBD1	TRBJ1-5	CASSLTGEDQPQHF	TGTGCCAGCAGTTTAACAGGGGAAGATCAGCCCCAGCATTTT
TRBV28	-	TRBJ2-1	CASSLSLGGGSYNEQFF	TGTGCCAGCAGTTTATCCCTAGGTGGAGGCTCCTACAATGAGCAGTTCTTC
TRBV29-1	-	TRBJ1-2	CSVEIMGGGYTF	TGCAGCGTTGAGATAATGGGGGGAGGCTACACCTTC
TRBV19	-	TRBJ1-1	CASSIVLVRATEAFF	TGTGCCAGTAGTATTGTTTTGGTAAGGGCCACTGAAGCTTTCTTT
TRBV5-6	TRBD1	TRBJ2-7	CASRQGEDYEQYF	TGTGCCAGCCGACAGGGCGAAGATTACGAGCAGTACTTC
TRBV18	TRBD2	TRBJ2-1	CASSPPNSGSGGNEQFF	TGTGCCAGCTCACCACCGAATAGCGGGAGTGGCGGCAATGAGCAGTTCTTC
TRBV21-1	-	TRBJ1-2	CANPRVTAPNYGYTF	TGTGCCAACCCTCGGGTTACCGCCCCTAACTATGGCTACACCTTC
TRBV21-1	-	TRBJ2-7	CASSPRDDTYEQYF	TGTGCCAGCAGTCCTAGGGATGATACCTACGAGCAGTACTTC